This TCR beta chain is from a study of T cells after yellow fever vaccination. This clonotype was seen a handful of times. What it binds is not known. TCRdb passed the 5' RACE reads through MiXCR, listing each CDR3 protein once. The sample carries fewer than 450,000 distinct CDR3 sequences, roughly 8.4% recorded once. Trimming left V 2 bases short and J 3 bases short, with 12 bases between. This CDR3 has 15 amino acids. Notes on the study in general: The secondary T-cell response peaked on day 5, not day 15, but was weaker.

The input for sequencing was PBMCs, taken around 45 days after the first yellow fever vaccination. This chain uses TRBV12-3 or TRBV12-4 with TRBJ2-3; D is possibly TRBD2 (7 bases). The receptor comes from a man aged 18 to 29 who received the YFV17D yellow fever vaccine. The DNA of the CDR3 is TGTGCCAGCAGTTTACGGCGGGGGCCGACAGATACGCAGTATTTT. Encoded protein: CASSLRRGPTDTQYF.